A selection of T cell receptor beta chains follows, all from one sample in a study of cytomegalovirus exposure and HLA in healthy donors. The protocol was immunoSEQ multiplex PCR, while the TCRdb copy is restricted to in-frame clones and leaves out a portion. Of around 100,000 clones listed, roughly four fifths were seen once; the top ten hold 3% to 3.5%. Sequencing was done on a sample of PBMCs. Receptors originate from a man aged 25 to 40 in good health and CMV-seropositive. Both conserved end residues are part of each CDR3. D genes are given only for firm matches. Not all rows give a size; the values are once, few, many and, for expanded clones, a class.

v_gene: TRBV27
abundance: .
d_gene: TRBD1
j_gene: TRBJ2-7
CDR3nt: TGTGCCAGCAGTCAGCAACAGGGGGGCACCTACGAGCAGTACTTC
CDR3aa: CASSQQQGGTYEQYF

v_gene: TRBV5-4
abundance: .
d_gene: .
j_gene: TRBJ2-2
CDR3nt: TGTGCCAGCAGCTGGGACTCAAACACCGGGGAGCTGTTTTTT
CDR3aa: CASSWDSNTGELFF

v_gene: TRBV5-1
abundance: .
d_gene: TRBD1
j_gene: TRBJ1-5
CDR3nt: TGCGCCAGCAGCATTGAGGGGGCCGATCAGCCCCAGCATTTT
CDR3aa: CASSIEGADQPQHF

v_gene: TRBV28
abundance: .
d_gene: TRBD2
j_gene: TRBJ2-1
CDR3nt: TGTGCCAGCAGTTTGGGCGGGGGCTCCTACAATGAGCAGTTCTTC
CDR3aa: CASSLGGGSYNEQFF

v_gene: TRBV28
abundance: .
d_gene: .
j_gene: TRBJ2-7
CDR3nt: TGTGCCAGCATCCTAGGTACGGAGCAGTACTTC
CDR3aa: CASILGTEQYF

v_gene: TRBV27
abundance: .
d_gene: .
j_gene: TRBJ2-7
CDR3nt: TGTGCCAGCAGTTTTCAGGTAGACTACGAGCAGTACTTC
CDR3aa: CASSFQVDYEQYF

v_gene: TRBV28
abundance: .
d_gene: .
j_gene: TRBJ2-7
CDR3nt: TGTGCCAGCAGTTTATCCGGCAGGGTGGGCTCCGAGCAGTACTTC
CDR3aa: CASSLSGRVGSEQYF

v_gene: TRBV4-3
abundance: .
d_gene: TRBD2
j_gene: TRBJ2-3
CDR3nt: TGCGCCAGCAGCCACGACCAGACTAGCCGGAGTGCAGATACGCAGTATTTT
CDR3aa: CASSHDQTSRSADTQYF

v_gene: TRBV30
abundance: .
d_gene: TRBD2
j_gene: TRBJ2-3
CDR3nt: TGTGCCTGGAGTGCCAAGCAGCGACTAGCAGGAGCAGATACGCAGTATTTT
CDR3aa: CAWSAKQRLAGADTQYF

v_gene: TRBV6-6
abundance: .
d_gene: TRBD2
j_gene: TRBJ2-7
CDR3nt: TGTGCCAGCAACCTGCGAACTAGCGGCTACGAGCAGTACTTC
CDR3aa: CASNLRTSGYEQYF

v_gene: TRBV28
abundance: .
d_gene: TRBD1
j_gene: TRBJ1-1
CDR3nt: TGTGCCAGCAGTCCTCGGACAGGGATGAACACTGAAGCTTTCTTT
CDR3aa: CASSPRTGMNTEAFF

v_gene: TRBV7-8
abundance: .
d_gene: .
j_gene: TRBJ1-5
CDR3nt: TGTGCCAGCAGCTTAGGTAACCCGCGGGAGCCCCAGCATTTT
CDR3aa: CASSLGNPREPQHF

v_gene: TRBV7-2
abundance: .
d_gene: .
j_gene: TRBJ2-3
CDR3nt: TGTGCCAGCAGCTTCCTCACAGATACGCAGTATTTT
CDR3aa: CASSFLTDTQYF

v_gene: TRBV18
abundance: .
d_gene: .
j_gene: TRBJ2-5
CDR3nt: TGTGCCAGCTCACCACCAACCAGGGCAGAGACCCAGTACTTC
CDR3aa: CASSPPTRAETQYF

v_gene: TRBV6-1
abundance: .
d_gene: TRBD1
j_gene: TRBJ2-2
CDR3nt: TGTGCCAGCAGTGAAGGGACAGGGGTCCCGTCCGGGGAGCTGTTTTTT
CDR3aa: CASSEGTGVPSGELFF

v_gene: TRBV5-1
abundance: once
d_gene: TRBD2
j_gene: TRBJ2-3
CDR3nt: TGCGCCAGCAGCTTGGAGGGCGGGAGGCGAAGCACAGATACGCAGTATTTT
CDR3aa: CASSLEGGRRSTDTQYF

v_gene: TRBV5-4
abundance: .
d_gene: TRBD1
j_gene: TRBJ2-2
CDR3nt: TGTGCCAGCAGCCGGACAGGGGGCGGCACCGGGGAGCTGTTTTTT
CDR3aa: CASSRTGGGTGELFF

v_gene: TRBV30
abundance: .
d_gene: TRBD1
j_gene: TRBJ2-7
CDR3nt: TGTGCCTGGAGTGTACTCAGGGACAGGGGTGGGCAGTACTTC
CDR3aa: CAWSVLRDRGGQYF

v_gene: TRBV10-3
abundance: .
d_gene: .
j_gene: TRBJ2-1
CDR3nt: TGTGCCATCAGTGAGCTCAATGAGCAGTTCTTC
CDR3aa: CAISELNEQFF

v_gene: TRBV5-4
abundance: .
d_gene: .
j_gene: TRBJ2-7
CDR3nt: TGTGCCAGCAGCTTGGGAGGGACAACCTACGAGCAGTACTTC
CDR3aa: CASSLGGTTYEQYF

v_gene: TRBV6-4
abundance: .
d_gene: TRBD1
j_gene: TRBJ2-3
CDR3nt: TGTGCCAGCAGTGACTCAGGGGGCGCAGATACGCAGTATTTT
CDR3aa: CASSDSGGADTQYF

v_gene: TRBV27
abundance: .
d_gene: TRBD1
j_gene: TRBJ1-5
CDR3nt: TGTGCCAGCAGTCCCCGGGAGGGGGCTCAGCCCCAGCATTTT
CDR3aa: CASSPREGAQPQHF

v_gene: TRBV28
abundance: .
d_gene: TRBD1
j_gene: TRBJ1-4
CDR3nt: TGTGCCGGCAGTCCTGACAGGGGTACTAATGAAAAACTGTTTTTT
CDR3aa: CAGSPDRGTNEKLFF

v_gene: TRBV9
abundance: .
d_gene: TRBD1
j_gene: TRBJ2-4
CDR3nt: TGTGCCAGCAGCGAGGGGGACAGACACATTCAGTACTTC
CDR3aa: CASSEGDRHIQYF

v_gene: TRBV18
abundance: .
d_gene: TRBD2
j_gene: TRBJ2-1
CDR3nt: TGTGCCAGCTCACGGGGTAGCGGGGGTTCCTACAATGAGCAGTTCTTC
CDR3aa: CASSRGSGGSYNEQFF

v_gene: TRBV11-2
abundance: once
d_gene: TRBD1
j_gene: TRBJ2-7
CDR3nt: TGTGCCAGCAGCCCACGGACAGGGGAATACGAGCAGTACTTC
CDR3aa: CASSPRTGEYEQYF

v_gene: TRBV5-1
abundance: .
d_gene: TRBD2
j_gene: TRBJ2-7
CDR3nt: TGCGCCAGCAGCCCGGGGTTAAGCGGGGAAGGCTCCTACGAGCAGTACTTC
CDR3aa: CASSPGLSGEGSYEQYF

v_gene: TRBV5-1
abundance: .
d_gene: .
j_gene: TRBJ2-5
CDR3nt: TGCGCCAGCAGCTTGGTCACCGGGATCGGAGAGACCCAGTACTTC
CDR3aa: CASSLVTGIGETQYF

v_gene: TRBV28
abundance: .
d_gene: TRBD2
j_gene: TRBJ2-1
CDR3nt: TGTGCCAGCAGCGGGGGGGGATCGAGCTCCTACAATGAGCAGTTCTTC
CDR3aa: CASSGGGSSSYNEQFF

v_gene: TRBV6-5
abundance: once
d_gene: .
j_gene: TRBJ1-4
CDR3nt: TGTGCCAGCAGTACACTTGGAGGGCCCGCTGAAAAACTGTTTTTT
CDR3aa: CASSTLGGPAEKLFF

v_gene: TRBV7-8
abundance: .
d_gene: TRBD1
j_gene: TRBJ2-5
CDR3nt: TGTGCCAGCAGCTTGCAGGGGGCGCGAGAGACCCAGTACTTC
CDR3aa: CASSLQGARETQYF

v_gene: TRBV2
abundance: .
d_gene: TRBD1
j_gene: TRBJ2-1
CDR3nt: TGTGCCAGCAGTGAATTGGCAGGGGGCTATCGTGAGCAGTTCTTC
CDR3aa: CASSELAGGYREQFF

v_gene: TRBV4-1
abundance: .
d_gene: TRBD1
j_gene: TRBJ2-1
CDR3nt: TGCGCCAGCAGCCAAGAAAACGGACAGGGTTGGTCCCACTACAATGAGCAGTTCTTC
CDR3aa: CASSQENGQGWSHYNEQFF

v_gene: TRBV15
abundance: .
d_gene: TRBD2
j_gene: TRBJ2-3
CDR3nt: TGTGCCACCAGCCCAGGCGGACTAGCGGGAGGAACCACAGATACGCAGTATTTT
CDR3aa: CATSPGGLAGGTTDTQYF

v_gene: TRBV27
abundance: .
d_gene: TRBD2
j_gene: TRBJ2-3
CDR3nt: TGTGCCAGTTCGCTAGCGGGGCGAAGTACAGATACGCAGTATTTT
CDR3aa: CASSLAGRSTDTQYF

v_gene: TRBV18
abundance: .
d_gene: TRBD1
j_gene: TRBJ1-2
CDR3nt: TGTGCCAGCTCAATTGACAGGGCCAATTTGCAGGATGGCTACACCTTC
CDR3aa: CASSIDRANLQDGYTF

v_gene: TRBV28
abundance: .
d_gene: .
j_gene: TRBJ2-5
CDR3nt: TGTGCCAGCACACTAATCAGGGGTAAGACCCAGTACTTC
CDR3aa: CASTLIRGKTQYF

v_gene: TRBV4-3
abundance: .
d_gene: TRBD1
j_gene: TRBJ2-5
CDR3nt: TGCGCCAGCAGCCAAGAAGCAGGGGGCTGGGAGACCCAGTACTTC
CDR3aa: CASSQEAGGWETQYF

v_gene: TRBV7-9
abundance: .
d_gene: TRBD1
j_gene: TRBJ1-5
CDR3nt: TGTGCCAGCAGCTTCGGAGACAGGGGCTATCAGCCCCAGCATTTT
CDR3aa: CASSFGDRGYQPQHF

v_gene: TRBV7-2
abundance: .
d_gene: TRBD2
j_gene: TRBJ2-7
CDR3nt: TGTGCCAGCAGCTTAGCCGTGCCCGGGACTAGCGGGACCCTATCCGAGCAGTACTTC
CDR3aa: CASSLAVPGTSGTLSEQYF

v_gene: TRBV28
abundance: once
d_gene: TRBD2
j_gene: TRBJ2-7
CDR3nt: TGTGCCAGCAGTTTATATGGGATAGCGGGAGTAGAATACGAGCAGTACTTC
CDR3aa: CASSLYGIAGVEYEQYF

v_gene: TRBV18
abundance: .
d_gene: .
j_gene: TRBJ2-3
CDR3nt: TGTGCCAGCTCACCGGAGGGTAGCCCCAGCACAGATACGCAGTATTTT
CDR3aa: CASSPEGSPSTDTQYF

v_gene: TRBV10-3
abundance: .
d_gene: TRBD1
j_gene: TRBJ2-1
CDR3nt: TGTGCCATCAGTGAGGGACAGGGGGCTGACGGCGATGAGCAGTTCTTC
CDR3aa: CAISEGQGADGDEQFF

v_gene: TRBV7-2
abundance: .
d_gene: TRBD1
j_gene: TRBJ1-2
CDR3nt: TGTGCCAGCAGCCTAGGGACCGGGACAGGACTACTTAATAACTATGGCTACACCTTC
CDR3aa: CASSLGTGTGLLNNYGYTF

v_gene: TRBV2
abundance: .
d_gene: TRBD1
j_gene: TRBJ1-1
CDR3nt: TGTGCCAGCAGGGATACAGGGGTCCTTATGAACACTGAAGCTTTCTTT
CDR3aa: CASRDTGVLMNTEAFF

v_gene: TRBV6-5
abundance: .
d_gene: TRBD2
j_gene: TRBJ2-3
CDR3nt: TGTGCCAGCCGGCTAGCGGGAGCCCCAGATACGCAGTATTTT
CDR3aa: CASRLAGAPDTQYF

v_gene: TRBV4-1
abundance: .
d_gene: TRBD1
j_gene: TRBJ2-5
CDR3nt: TGCGCCAGCAGCCAAGACTTAGACAGGGCACGAGAGACCCAGTACTTC
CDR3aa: CASSQDLDRARETQYF

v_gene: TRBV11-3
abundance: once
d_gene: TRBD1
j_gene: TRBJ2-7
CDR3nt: TGTGCCAGCAGCCTGGGACAGGGGGCGCGGGAGCAGTACTTC
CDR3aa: CASSLGQGAREQYF

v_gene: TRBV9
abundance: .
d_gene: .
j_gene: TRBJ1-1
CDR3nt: TGTGCCAGCAGTTTAGCGGGAGACACTGAAGCTTTCTTT
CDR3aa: CASSLAGDTEAFF

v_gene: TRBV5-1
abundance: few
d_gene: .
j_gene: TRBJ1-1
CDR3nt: TGCGCCAGCAGTTGGACAGAGAACACTGAAGCTTTCTTT
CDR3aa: CASSWTENTEAFF

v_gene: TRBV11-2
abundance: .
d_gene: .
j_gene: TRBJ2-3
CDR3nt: TGTGCCAGCGGTCGGGATATCAGCACAGATACGCAGTATTTT
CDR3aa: CASGRDISTDTQYF

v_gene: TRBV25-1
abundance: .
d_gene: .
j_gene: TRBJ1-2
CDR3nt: TGTGCCAGCAGTGAGATAGGGGATAACTATGGCTACACCTTC
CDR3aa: CASSEIGDNYGYTF

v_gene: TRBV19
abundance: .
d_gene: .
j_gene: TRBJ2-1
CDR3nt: TGTGCCAGTAGTCATCTTCTCCAAACGGGGAATGAGCAGTTCTTC
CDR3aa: CASSHLLQTGNEQFF